This passage covers 28 T cell receptor beta chains from one sample sequenced in a study of follicular helper T cells after annual influenza vaccination. Clones were sequenced by immunoSEQ multiplex PCR, and TCRdb holds only the in-frame ones, with some missing. The sample has 5,500 to 8,000 clones, around four fifths seen once. Time point reported: 2015-2016 season, 7 days after influenza vaccination. This specimen was CXCR5- memory CD4+ T cells sorted from blood, taken 7 days after influenza vaccination. The receptors derive from an adult who received the influenza vaccine.

The CDR3: CASSPVDRGETQYF. The CDR3 DNA reads TGTGCCAGCTCACCAGTAGACAGGGGGGAGACCCAGTACTTC. The chain recombines TRBV18 with TRBJ2-5; the match to TRBD1 covers 9 bases. The CDR3 has 14 residues. The J segment lost 5 bases and the V segment lost 2 bases, leaving 3 bases of the junction unmatched. Looked up from germline, CDR1 is KGHSH and CDR2 is LQKENI.

The V call is TRBV27, the J call TRBJ2-5; 9 nucleotides agree with TRBD2. Germline assignment: CDR1 MNHEY and CDR2 SMNVEV (reference sequence). The V and J ends lost 0 bases and 5 bases, in that order; junction bases with no gene match: 7. CDR3 length equals 16 residues. Here the CDR3 reads CASSLSLAGFRETQYF. The CDR3 nucleotides read TGTGCCAGCAGTTTATCGCTAGCGGGGTTCCGGGAGACCCAGTACTTC.

This chain links TRBV27 with TRBJ2-1; TRBD2 matches 9 bases. Germline trimming cut 8 bases from V and 10 bases from J; bases unmatched to any gene: 12. The length of the CDR3 is 14 residues. The germline CDR1 and CDR2 sequences are MNHEY and SMNVEV (reference sequence). The CDR3 DNA is TGTGCCAGCTCCTGGGGTAGCGGGAGCGGAGAGCAGTTCTTC. Protein sequence: CASSWGSGSGEQFF.

This rearrangement joins TRBV6-6 to TRBJ2-7, with 12 bases lining up with TRBD2. Per the germline V gene, CDR1 is MNHNY and CDR2 is SVGAGI (reference sequence). CDR3 length: 16 amino acids. J was trimmed by 6 bases and V by 2 bases; bases with no gene match: 8. CDR3 protein: CASSYPTTSGSREQYF. In DNA, the CDR3 is TGTGCCAGCAGTTACCCCACGACTAGCGGGAGTCGCGAGCAGTACTTC.

The chain joins TRBV11-3 to TRBJ2-2; the D is unclear. Trimming left V 6 bases short and J 2 bases short, with 10 bases between. The CDR3 is made up of 14 amino acids. Germline V gene data show CDR1 as SGHNT and CDR2 as YENEEA. Here the CDR3 DNA reads TGTGCCAGCAGTACGACATACAACACCGGGGAGCTGTTTTTT. Its translation is CASSTTYNTGELFF.

This rearrangement joins TRBV5-1 to TRBJ2-1, with D hard to call. The CDR3 runs to 11 residues. Germline loops: CDR1 SGHRS, CDR2 YFSETQ. Deletions cut 0 bases from V and 10 bases from J, with 5 bases between. Here the CDR3 reads CASSLAEEQFF. The CDR3 DNA reads as TGCGCCAGCAGCTTGGCGGAGGAGCAGTTCTTC.

This clone was seen only a few times. The CDR3 DNA reads TGTGCCAGCAGCCAAGATTTAGGGAACTACGAGCAGTACTTC. As protein: CASSQDLGNYEQYF. This chain connects TRBV4-2 to TRBJ2-7; no definite D call. With 0 bases removed from V and 3 bases from J, the gap between germline ends came to 9 bases. This CDR3 contains 14 residues. The germline V gene encodes CDR1 LGHNA and CDR2 YNFKEQ.

This CDR3 reads CAISESSGRTDTQYF. The DNA of the CDR3 is TGTGCCATCAGTGAGTCAAGCGGTCGCACAGATACGCAGTATTTT. V usage is TRBV10-3 and J usage is TRBJ2-3; D is perhaps TRBD2 (5 bases). V was pared by 0 bases and J by 1 base, with 8 bases between. This CDR3 has 15 amino acids. Per germline, CDR1 ENHRY and CDR2 SYGVKD.

The rearrangement joins TRBV6-5 to TRBJ2-2; D may be TRBD2 (6 bases). The CDR3 spans 15 residues. The V end lost 5 bases, the J end lost 7 bases, and 17 bases lay between the germline ends. CDR1 is MNHEY and CDR2 is SVGAGI in the germline V gene. As DNA, the CDR3 is TGTGCCAGCAGTCGCCGGGACTCCCGTGTCGGGGAGCTGTTTTTT. Protein product: CASSRRDSRVGELFF.

The DNA for the CDR3 is TGCGCCAGCAGCATGTTTGGGACTAGCGGGGGAGACCGCACAGATACGCAGTATTTT. This translates into CASSMFGTSGGDRTDTQYF. The gene calls are TRBV4-1 and TRBJ2-3; 14 nucleotides agree with TRBD2. In germline, CDR1 is MGHRA, CDR2 YSYEKL. The V gene end was trimmed by 5 bases and the J gene end by 1 base; junction bases not matched to a gene: 11. The CDR3 runs to 19 residues.

The chain has TRBV7-9 and TRBJ1-6; no clear D gene. Deletions cut 6 bases from V and 9 bases from J, with 18 bases between. CDR3 length: 15 residues. The V gene's germline CDR1 is SEHNR and CDR2 FQNEAQ (reference sequence). The CDR3 nucleotides are TGTGCCAGCAGGTCGCTGGACCTGGAGGGTTCACCCCTCCACTTT. Its translation is CASRSLDLEGSPLHF.

The chain carries TRBV19 and TRBJ2-6; D unclear. This CDR3 region has 16 residues. Between the trimmed V and J ends, which lost 4 bases and 0 bases, there was a span of 10 bases. Germline lookup yields CDR1 LNHDA and CDR2 SQIVND (reference sequence). For the CDR3, the DNA is TGTGCCAGTAGTAAAGACCGGAACTCTGGGGCCAACGTCCTGACTTTC. Its translation: CASSKDRNSGANVLTF.

The genes are TRBV6-5 and TRBJ2-7; 8 nucleotides agree with TRBD1. Per germline, CDR1 MNHEY and CDR2 SVGAGI. CDR3 length: 13 amino acids. Trimming took 6 bases from V and 5 from J; bases not matched to a gene: 6. CDR3 bases: TGTGCCAGCAGAAGACAGGGGATCCACGAGCAGTACTTC. Its translation: CASRRQGIHEQYF.

In this sample, this clone turned up once. The chain joins TRBV7-2 to TRBJ2-2, with 9 bases lining up with TRBD2. CDR3 length: 15 amino acids. Trimming cost V 5 bases and J 3 bases; bases outside gene matches: 4. CDR1 and CDR2 from the germline V gene are SGHTA and FQGNSA. CDR3 in amino acids: CASSQIAGDTGELFF. CDR3 coding DNA: TGTGCCAGCAGCCAAATAGCGGGAGACACCGGGGAGCTGTTTTTT. Full variable domain (missing parts from reference TRBV7-2 and TRBJ2-2): GAGVSQSPSNKVTEKGKDVELRCDPISGHTALYWYRQSLGQGLEFLIYFQGNSAPDKSGLPSDRFSAERTGGSVSTLTIQRTQQEDSAVYLCASSQIAGDTGELFFGEGSRLTVL.

The V and J genes are TRBV7-2 and TRBJ2-7; TRBD2 agrees at 7 bases. The germline V gene encodes CDR1 SGHTA and CDR2 FQGNSA. Trimming cost V 1 base and J 1 base; bases outside gene matches: 1. This CDR3 comprises 14 residues. The CDR3 DNA follows: TGTGCCAGCAGCTTAGGGCGGGGGTCCTACGAGCAGTACTTC. This gives the protein CASSLGRGSYEQYF.

The chain couples TRBV2 to TRBJ2-5; D remains unclear. Germline V CDR1 and CDR2: SNHLY, FYNNEI. V lost 6 bases, J lost 5 bases, and 4 bases lay in between. The CDR3 totals 10 residues. The CDR3 is CASSSETQYF. The CDR3 bases are TGTGCCAGCAGCAGTGAGACCCAGTACTTC.

The rearrangement links TRBV7-2 to TRBJ1-1; D uncertain. CDR1 SGHTA and CDR2 FQGNSA come from the germline V gene. The CDR3 runs 16 residues. Trimming stripped 5 bases from V and 5 bases from J, with 21 bases between. CDR3: CASSLLPALGGTEAFF. The DNA of the CDR3 is TGTGCCAGCAGCCTTCTCCCCGCCTTGGGAGGGACTGAAGCTTTCTTT. Looking up the rest from reference TRBV7-2 and TRBJ1-1 gives the full variable domain: GAGVSQSPSNKVTEKGKDVELRCDPISGHTALYWYRQSLGQGLEFLIYFQGNSAPDKSGLPSDRFSAERTGGSVSTLTIQRTQQEDSAVYLCASSLLPALGGTEAFFGQGTRLTVV.

This clone was found once. The chain links TRBV10-2 to TRBJ1-3, with unresolved D. CDR1 and CDR2 (germline): WSHSY, SAAADI. The ends were cut back, 2 bases at V and 0 bases at J, with 11 bases in the middle. The length of the CDR3 is 16 residues. The CDR3 reads CASSENGGDSGNTIYF. As DNA, the CDR3 is TGCGCCAGCAGTGAGAACGGCGGGGACTCTGGAAACACCATATATTTT.

J is TRBJ2-3 and V is TRBV7-9, with D tentatively TRBD1 or TRBD2 (5 bases each). V lost 5 bases and J 2 bases, leaving 17 bases between the germline ends. Germline V gene lookup returns CDR1 SEHNR and CDR2 FQNEAQ (reference sequence). This CDR3 spans 16 amino acids. The CDR3 spells CASSAPGTLITDTQYF. In DNA form, the CDR3 reads TGTGCCAGCAGCGCCCCCGGGACCCTCATCACAGATACGCAGTATTTT.

For the CDR3, the DNA is TGTGCCAGCAGCTGGGGACAGGGGGCTTCGAACTATGGCTACACCTTC. Residues: CASSWGQGASNYGYTF. The rearrangement links TRBV5-5 to TRBJ1-2, with TRBD1 matching 12 bases. V lost 3 bases to trimming and J lost 2 bases; unmatched junction nucleotides: 5. The CDR3 spans 16 residues. The V gene's germline CDR1 is SGHKS and CDR2 YYEKEE (reference sequence).

V gene TRBV7-8 combines with J gene TRBJ1-2; D might be TRBD1 (5 bases). V was clipped by 9 bases and J by 7 bases, with 27 bases between them. From germline, CDR1 is SGHVS and CDR2 FQNEAQ. The CDR3 runs 16 residues. The CDR3 spells CASSPGGSSPYGGYTF. In DNA, the CDR3 is TGTGCCAGTAGCCCGGGGGGATCCTCGCCGTATGGTGGCTACACCTTC.

J is TRBJ2-7 and V is TRBV10-3, with 11 bases fitting TRBD2. Germline loops: CDR1 ENHRY, CDR2 SYGVKD. V gave up 4 bases and J gave up 4 bases; unmatched junction bases: 9. The CDR3 sequence is 16 residues long. The CDR3: CAISGKTSGNLYEQYF. The CDR3 DNA sequence: TGTGCCATCAGTGGGAAGACTAGCGGGAATTTATACGAGCAGTACTTC.

J is TRBJ2-1 and V is TRBV2, with TRBD2 identical over 13 bases. The germline V gene has CDR1 SNHLY and CDR2 FYNNEI. V was pared by 6 bases and J by 7 bases, with 6 bases of the junction left unmatched. This CDR3 comprises 15 residues. Written as DNA, the CDR3 is TGTGCCAGCAGAGAAACTAGCGGGGGGGCAAATGAGCAGTTCTTC. Residues: CASRETSGGANEQFF. Full variable domain (remainder filled in from reference TRBV2 and TRBJ2-1): EPEVTQTPSHQVTQMGQEVILRCVPISNHLYFYWYRQILGQKVEFLVSFYNNEISEKSEIFDDQFSVERPDGSNFTLKIRSTKLEDSAMYFCASRETSGGANEQFFGPGTRLTVL.

This sequence joins TRBV5-1 and TRBJ1-1, with D unclear. Trimming took off 0 bases at V and 3 bases at J, with 6 bases between the two ends. The germline gives CDR1 SGHRS, CDR2 YFSETQ. This CDR3 contains 13 residues. As DNA, the CDR3 is TGCGCCAGCAGCTTGGTAAGGGACACTGAAGCTTTCTTT. Translation: CASSLVRDTEAFF.

The chain employs TRBV5-1 and TRBJ2-1, with D unresolved. V was trimmed by 4 bases and J by 9 bases, leaving 11 bases between them. The CDR3 consists of 12 residues. The germline V gene has CDR1 SGHRS and CDR2 YFSETQ. This CDR3 is CASSDRLSEQFF. In DNA, the CDR3 is TGCGCCAGCAGCGACCGACTTTCTGAGCAGTTCTTC.

There are a few counts of this clone. V and J are TRBV4-2 and TRBJ2-2, with D possibly being TRBD2 (7 bases). The CDR3 spans 16 residues. V shed 1 base and J shed 5 bases, with 14 bases lying between them. Looked up from germline, CDR1 is LGHNA and CDR2 is YNFKEQ. CDR3 loop: CASSQGDGGQTGELFF. The CDR3 DNA sequence: TGTGCCAGCAGCCAAGGTGACGGGGGGCAAACCGGGGAGCTGTTTTTT.

The chain joins TRBV10-3 to TRBJ2-5; 8 bases agree with TRBD1. This CDR3 is built from 16 residues. Trimming cost V 11 bases and J 3 bases; bases outside gene matches: 17. CDR1 ENHRY and CDR2 SYGVKD come from the germline V gene. CDR3 residues: CASQGSSGTGEETQYF. In DNA form, the CDR3 reads TGTGCCTCCCAGGGTTCCTCCGGGACAGGAGAAGAGACCCAGTACTTC.

V is TRBV19 and J is TRBJ2-6, with TRBD2 matching over 7 bases. The CDR3 covers 17 residues. The V segment lost 4 bases and the J segment 1 base; nucleotides outside the gene matches: 7. Germline values: CDR1 LNHDA, CDR2 SQIVND (reference sequence). DNA for the CDR3: TGTGCCAGTAGTAACTCAGCGGGAACGTCTGGGGCCAACGTCCTGACTTTC. Amino acids: CASSNSAGTSGANVLTF.